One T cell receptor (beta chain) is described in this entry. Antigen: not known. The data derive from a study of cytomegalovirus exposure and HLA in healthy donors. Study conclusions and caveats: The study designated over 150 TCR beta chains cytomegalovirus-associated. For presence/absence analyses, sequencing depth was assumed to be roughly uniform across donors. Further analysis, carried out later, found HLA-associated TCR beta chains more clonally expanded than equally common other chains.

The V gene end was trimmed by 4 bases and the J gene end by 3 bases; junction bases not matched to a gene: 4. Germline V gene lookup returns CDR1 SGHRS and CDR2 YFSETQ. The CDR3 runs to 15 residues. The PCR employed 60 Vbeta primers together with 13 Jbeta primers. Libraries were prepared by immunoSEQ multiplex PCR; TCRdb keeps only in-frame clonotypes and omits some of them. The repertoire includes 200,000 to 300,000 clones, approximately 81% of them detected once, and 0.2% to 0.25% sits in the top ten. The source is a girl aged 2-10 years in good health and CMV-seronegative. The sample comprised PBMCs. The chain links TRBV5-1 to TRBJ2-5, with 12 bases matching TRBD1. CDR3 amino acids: CASSLGTGGEETQYF. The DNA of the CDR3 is TGCGCCAGCAGCCTCGGGACAGGGGGCGAAGAGACCCAGTACTTC.